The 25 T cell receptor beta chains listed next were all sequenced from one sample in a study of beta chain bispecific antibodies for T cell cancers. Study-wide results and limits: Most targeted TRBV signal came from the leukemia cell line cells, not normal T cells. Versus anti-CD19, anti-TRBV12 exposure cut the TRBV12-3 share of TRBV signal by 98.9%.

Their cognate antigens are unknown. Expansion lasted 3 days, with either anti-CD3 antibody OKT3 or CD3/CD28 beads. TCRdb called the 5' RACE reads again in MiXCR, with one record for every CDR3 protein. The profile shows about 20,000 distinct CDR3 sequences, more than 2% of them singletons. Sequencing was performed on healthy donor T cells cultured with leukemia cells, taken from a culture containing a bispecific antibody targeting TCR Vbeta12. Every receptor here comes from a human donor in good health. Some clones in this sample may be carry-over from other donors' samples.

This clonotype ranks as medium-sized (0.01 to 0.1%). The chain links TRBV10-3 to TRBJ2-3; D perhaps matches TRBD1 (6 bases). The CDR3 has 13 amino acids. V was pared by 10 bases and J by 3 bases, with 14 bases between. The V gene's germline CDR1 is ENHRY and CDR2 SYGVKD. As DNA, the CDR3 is TGTGCCACAGGGGCAGCGGAGACAGATACGCAGTATTTT. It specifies CATGAAETDTQYF.

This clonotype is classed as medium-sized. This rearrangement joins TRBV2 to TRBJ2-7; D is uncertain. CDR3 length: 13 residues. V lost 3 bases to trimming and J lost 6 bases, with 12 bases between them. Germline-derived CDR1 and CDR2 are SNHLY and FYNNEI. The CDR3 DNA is TGTGCCAGCAGTGACAGTGATTGGGGCGAGCAGTACTTC. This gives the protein CASSDSDWGEQYF.

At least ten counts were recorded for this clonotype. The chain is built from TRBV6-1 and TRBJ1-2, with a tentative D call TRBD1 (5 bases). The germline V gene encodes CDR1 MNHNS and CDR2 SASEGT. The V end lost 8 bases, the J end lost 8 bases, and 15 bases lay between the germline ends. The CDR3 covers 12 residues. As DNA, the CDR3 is TGTGCCAGCGGGACTGGGGGTCCCGGCTACACCTTC. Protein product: CASGTGGPGYTF.

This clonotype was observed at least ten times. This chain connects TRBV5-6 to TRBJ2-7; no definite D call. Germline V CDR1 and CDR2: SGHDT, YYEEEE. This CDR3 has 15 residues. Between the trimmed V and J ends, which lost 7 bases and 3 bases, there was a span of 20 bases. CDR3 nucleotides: TGTGCCAGCGAGCTTGCCCTGACACGGAACTACGAGCAGTACTTC. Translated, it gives CASELALTRNYEQYF.

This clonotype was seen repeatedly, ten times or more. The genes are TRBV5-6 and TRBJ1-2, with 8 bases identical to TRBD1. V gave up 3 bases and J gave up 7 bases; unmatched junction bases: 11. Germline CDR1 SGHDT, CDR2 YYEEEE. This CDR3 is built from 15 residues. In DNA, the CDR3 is TGTGCCAGCAGCTCATTGGGCAGGGGGCGACGTGGCTACACCTTC. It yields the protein CASSSLGRGRRGYTF.

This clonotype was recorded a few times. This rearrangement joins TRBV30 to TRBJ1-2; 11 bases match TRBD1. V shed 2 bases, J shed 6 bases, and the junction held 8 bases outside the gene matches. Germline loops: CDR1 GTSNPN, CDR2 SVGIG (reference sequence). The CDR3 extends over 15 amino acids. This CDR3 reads CAWSRRDRGWNGYTF. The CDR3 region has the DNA TGTGCCTGGAGTAGGAGGGACAGGGGGTGGAATGGCTACACCTTC.

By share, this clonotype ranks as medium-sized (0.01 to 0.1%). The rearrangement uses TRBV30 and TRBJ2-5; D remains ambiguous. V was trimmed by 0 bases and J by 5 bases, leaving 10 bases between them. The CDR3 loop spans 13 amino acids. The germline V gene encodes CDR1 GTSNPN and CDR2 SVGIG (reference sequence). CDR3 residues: CAWSVYSLETQYF. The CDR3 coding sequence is TGTGCCTGGAGTGTGTACAGCTTGGAGACCCAGTACTTC.

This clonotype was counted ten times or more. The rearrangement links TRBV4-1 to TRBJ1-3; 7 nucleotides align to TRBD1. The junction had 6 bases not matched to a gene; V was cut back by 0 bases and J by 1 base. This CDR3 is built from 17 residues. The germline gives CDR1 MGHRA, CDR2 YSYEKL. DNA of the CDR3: TGCGCCAGCAGCCAAGATGAGGGGGCAGTTTCTGGAAACACCATATATTTT. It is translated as CASSQDEGAVSGNTIYF.

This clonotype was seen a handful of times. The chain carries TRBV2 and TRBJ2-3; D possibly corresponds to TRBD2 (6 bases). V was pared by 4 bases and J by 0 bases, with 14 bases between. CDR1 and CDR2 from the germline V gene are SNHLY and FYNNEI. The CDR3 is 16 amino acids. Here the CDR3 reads CASSGERAPSTDTQYF. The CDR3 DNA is TGTGCCAGCAGTGGAGAGCGGGCCCCTAGCACAGATACGCAGTATTTT.

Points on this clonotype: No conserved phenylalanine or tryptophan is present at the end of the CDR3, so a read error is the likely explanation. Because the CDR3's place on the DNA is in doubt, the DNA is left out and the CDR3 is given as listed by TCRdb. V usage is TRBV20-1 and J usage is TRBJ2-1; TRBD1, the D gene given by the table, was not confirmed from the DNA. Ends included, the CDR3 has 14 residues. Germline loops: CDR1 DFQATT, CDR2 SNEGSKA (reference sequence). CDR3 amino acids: CSASRRAGGKEQGG.

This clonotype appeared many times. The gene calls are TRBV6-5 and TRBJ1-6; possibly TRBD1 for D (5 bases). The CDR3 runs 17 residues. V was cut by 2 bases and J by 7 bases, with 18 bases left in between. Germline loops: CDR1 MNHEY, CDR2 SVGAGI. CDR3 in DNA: TGTGCCAGCAGTTACACCAGGGATATTAGTACGAATTCACCCCTCCACTTT. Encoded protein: CASSYTRDISTNSPLHF.

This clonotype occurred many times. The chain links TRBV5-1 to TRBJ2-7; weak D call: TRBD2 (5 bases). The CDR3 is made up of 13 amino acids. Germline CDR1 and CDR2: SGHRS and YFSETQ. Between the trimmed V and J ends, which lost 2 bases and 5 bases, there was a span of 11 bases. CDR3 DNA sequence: TGCGCCAGCAGCTTACATACGGGGAACGAGCAGTACTTC. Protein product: CASSLHTGNEQYF.

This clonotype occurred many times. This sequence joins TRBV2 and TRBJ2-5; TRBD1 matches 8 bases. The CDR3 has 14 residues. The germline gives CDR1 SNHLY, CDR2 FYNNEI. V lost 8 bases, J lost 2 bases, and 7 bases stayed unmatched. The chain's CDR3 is CASSRTGSQETQYF. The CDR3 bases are TGTGCCAGCTCCCGGACAGGGAGTCAAGAGACCCAGTACTTC.

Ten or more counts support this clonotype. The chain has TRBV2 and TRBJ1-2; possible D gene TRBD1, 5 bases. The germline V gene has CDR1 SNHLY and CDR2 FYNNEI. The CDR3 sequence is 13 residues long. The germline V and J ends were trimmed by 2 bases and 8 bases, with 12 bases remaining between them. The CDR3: CASSEITGDGYTF. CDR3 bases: TGTGCCAGCAGTGAAATAACAGGAGACGGCTACACCTTC.

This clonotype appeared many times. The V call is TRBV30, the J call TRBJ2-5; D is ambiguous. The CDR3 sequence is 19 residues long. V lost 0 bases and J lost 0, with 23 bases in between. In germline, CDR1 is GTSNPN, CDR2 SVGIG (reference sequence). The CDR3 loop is CAWSVPSISVTAYQETQYF. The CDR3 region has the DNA TGTGCCTGGAGTGTACCGTCTATTAGTGTGACTGCGTACCAAGAGACCCAGTACTTC.

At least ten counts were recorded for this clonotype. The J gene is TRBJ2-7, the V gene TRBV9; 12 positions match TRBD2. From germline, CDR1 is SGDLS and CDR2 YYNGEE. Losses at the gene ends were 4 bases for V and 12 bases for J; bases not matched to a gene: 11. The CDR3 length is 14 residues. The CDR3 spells CASSLTGTSGHRYF. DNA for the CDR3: TGTGCCAGCAGCTTAACCGGGACTAGCGGGCATCGGTACTTC. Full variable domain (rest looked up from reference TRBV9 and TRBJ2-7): DSGVTQTPKHLITATGQRVTLRCSPRSGDLSVYWYQQSLDQGLQFLIQYYNGEERAKGNILERFSAQQFPDLHSELNLSSLELGDSALYFCASSLTGTSGHRYFGPGTRLTVT.

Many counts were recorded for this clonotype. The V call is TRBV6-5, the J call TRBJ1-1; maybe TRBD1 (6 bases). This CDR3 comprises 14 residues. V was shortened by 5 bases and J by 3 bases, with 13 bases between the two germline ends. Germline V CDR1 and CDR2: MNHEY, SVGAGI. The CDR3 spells CASSTGAGDTEAFF. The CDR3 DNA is TGTGCCAGCAGTACGGGGGCGGGGGACACTGAAGCTTTCTTT.

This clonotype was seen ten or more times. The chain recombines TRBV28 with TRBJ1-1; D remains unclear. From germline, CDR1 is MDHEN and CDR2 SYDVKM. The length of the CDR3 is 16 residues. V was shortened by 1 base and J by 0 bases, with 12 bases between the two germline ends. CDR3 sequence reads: CASSLYLGPLNTEAFF. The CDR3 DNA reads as TGTGCCAGCAGTTTATATTTAGGGCCGCTGAACACTGAAGCTTTCTTT.

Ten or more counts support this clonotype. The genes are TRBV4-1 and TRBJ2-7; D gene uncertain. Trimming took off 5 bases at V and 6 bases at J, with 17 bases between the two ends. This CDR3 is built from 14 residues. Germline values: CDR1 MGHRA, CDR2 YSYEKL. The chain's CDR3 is CASSLLPPSGEQYF. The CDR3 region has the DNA TGCGCCAGCAGCTTACTCCCTCCCTCCGGCGAGCAGTACTTC.

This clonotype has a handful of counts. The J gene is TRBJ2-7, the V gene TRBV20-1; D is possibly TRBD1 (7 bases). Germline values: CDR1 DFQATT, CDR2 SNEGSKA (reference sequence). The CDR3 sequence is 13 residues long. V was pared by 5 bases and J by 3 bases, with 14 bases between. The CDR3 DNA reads TGCAGTGCTCCAAGACAGGGAGGCTACGAGCAGTACTTC. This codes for CSAPRQGGYEQYF.

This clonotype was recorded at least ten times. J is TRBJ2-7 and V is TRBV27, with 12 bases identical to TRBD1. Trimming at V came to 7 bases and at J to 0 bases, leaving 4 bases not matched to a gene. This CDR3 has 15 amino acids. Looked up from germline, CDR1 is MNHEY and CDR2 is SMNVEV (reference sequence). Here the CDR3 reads CASNPGQGASYEQYF. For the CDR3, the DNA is TGTGCCAGCAATCCGGGACAGGGGGCCTCCTACGAGCAGTACTTC.

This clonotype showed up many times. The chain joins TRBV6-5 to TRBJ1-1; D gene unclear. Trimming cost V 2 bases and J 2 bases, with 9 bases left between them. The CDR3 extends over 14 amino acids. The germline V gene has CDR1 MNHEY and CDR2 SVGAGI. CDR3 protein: CASSYKNPNTEAFF. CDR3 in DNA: TGTGCCAGCAGTTACAAGAACCCCAACACTGAAGCTTTCTTT.

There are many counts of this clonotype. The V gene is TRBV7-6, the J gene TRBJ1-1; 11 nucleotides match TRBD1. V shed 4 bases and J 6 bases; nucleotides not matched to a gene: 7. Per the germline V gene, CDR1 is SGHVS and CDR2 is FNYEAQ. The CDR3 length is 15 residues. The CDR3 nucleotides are TGTGCCAGCAGCTATTGGGACAGGGGGTTCCCTGAAGCTTTCTTT. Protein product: CASSYWDRGFPEAFF.

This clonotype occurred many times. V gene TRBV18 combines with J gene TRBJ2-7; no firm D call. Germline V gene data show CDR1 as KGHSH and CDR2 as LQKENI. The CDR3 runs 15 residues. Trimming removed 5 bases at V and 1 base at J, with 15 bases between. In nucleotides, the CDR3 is TGTGCCAGCTCAGATCCCATGAGTCATTCCTACGAGCAGTACTTC. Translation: CASSDPMSHSYEQYF. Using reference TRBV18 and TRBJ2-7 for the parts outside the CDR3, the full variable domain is NAGVMQNPRHLVRRRGQEARLRCSPMKGHSHVYWYRQLPEEGLKFMVYLQKENIIDESGMPKERFSAEFPKEGPSILRIQQVVRGDSAAYFCASSDPMSHSYEQYFGPGTRLTVT.

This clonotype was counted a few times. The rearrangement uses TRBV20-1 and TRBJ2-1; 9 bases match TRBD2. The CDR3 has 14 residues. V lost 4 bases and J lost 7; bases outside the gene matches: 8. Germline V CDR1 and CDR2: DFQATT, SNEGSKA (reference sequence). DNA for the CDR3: TGCAGTGCTATCTCGCTAGCGGGGAGTAATGAGCAGTTCTTC. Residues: CSAISLAGSNEQFF.